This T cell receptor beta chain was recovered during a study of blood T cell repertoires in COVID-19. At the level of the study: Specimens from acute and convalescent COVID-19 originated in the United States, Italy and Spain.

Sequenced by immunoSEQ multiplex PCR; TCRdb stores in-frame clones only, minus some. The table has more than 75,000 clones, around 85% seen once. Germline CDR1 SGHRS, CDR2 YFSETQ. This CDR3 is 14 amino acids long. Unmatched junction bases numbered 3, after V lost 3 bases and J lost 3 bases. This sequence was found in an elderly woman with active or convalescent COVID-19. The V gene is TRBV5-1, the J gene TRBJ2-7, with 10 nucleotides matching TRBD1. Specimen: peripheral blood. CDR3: CASSWRDRGYEQYF. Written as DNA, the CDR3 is TGCGCCAGCAGCTGGCGGGACAGGGGCTACGAGCAGTACTTC.